This T cell receptor beta chain derives from a study of blood T cell repertoires in COVID-19. About the research overall: Both acute and convalescent COVID-19 samples were obtained from the United States, Italy and Spain. The analysed material was cDNA or gDNA that came from T cells, B-cell-depleted T cells, or PBMCs.

Germline V gives CDR1 MDHEN, CDR2 SYDVKM. The CDR3 has 15 residues. V lost 5 bases and J lost 8, with 18 bases in between. The data were produced by immunoSEQ multiplex PCR, yet TCRdb's version contains in-frame clones alone and is incomplete. In the table there are some 100,000 clones, over 75% of which are singletons. The sequenced sample was peripheral blood. V usage is TRBV28 and J usage is TRBJ1-4, with D tentatively TRBD1 (5 bases). This sequence originates from a man aged 25 to 40 in a cohort sampled during active COVID-19. CDR3: CASSRGGALGEKLFF. The CDR3 DNA reads TGTGCCAGCAGTAGGGGAGGAGCCCTCGGGGAAAAACTGTTTTTT.